Listed below are T cell receptor beta chains from one sample, sequenced in a study of response to subunit inactivated influenza vaccine. TCRdb re-analysed the RT-PCR reads in MiXCR, keeping a single row per CDR3 protein. Counted here are 550,000 to 650,000 distinct CDR3 sequences, about 12% occurring once; the ten biggest clones make up roughly a tenth. The material sequenced was PBMCs from blood, taken on the day of vaccination. The receptors here all came from a man over 45 who received an inactivated influenza vaccine. The CDR3 runs from the conserved cysteine through the conserved F or W. Fields, in order: J gene, clone size, D gene, V gene, CDR3 protein, CDR3 DNA. A D gene is named only where the DNA matches it firmly. The listing skips clone size in some rows; elsewhere it reads once, few, many or a size class.

>TRBJ2-5|few|.|TRBV6-5
CASSYSDGKETQYF
TGTGCCAGCAGTTACTCGGACGGCAAAGAGACCCAGTACTTC
>TRBJ2-7|few|.|TRBV20-1
CSARHRHEQYF
TGCAGTGCTAGACACCGCCACGAGCAGTACTTC
>TRBJ2-3|.|.|TRBV29-1
CSVVGQGHTDTQYF
TGCAGCGTTGTGGGGCAGGGGCACACAGATACGCAGTATTTT
>TRBJ2-3|.|TRBD2|TRBV29-1
CSVLAGNTDTQYF
TGCAGCGTACTAGCGGGGAACACAGATACGCAGTATTTT
>TRBJ2-1|.|TRBD1|TRBV29-1
CSVEDRTGFDNEQFF
TGCAGCGTTGAAGACAGGACAGGGTTCGACAATGAGCAGTTCTTC
>TRBJ1-5|few|.|TRBV5-1
CASSVDGTNQPQHF
TGCGCCAGCAGCGTTGACGGGACCAATCAGCCCCAGCATTTT
>TRBJ2-5|few|.|TRBV29-1
CSVGFGRGKETQYF
TGCAGCGTTGGTTTTGGCAGGGGAAAAGAGACCCAGTACTTC
>TRBJ2-7|many|.|TRBV10-2
CASSGLLAGEQYF
TGCGCCAGCAGTGGGCTTTTAGCAGGCGAGCAGTACTTC
>TRBJ2-2|few|TRBD1|TRBV6-1
CATTGGSTGELFF
TGTGCCACCACAGGGGGAAGCACCGGGGAGCTGTTTTTT
>TRBJ2-3|few|.|TRBV9
CASSVLGGTSTDTQYF
TGTGCCAGCAGCGTTTTGGGCGGGACCAGCACAGATACGCAGTATTTT
>TRBJ2-5|few|TRBD2|TRBV7-2
CASSFSGGPGAIRETQYF
TGTGCCAGCAGCTTTAGCGGGGGGCCCGGGGCTATTAGAGAGACCCAGTACTTC
>TRBJ2-5|.|TRBD2|TRBV12-3/TRBV12-4
CASRLSGGARETQYF
TGTGCCAGCAGACTTAGCGGGGGGGCCCGTGAGACCCAGTACTTC
>TRBJ1-2|.|.|TRBV7-2
CASSLDFRVGGYTF
TGTGCCAGCAGCTTAGATTTTAGAGTGGGTGGCTACACCTTC
>TRBJ2-7|few|TRBD2|TRBV4-2
CASSQDLAGYYEQYF
TGTGCCAGCAGCCAAGATTTAGCGGGCTACTACGAGCAGTACTTC
>TRBJ2-2|many|.|TRBV3-1
CASSPTVTGELFF
TGTGCCAGCAGCCCGACAGTCACCGGGGAGCTGTTTTTT
>TRBJ2-5|many|.|TRBV29-1
CSVISTFGETQYF
TGCAGCGTCATCTCGACGTTTGGGGAGACCCAGTACTTC
>TRBJ1-2|few|TRBD1|TRBV7-9
CASSISGGERYGYTF
TGTGCCAGCAGCATCTCAGGGGGTGAACGTTATGGCTACACCTTC
>TRBJ2-3|few|.|TRBV6-5
CASSYSYPSLFTDTQYF
TGTGCCAGCAGTTACTCCTACCCCTCCCTATTCACAGATACGCAGTATTTT
>TRBJ1-4|.|TRBD1|TRBV5-1
CASSQGQGARLEKLFF
TGCGCCAGCAGCCAGGGACAGGGGGCGCGATTGGAAAAACTGTTTTTT
>TRBJ1-2|few|TRBD1|TRBV11-2
CASSTPDRGRLLDYGYTF
TGTGCCAGCAGCACCCCGGACAGGGGGCGCTTGTTGGACTATGGCTACACCTTC
>TRBJ1-1|few|.|TRBV27
CASSLWLNTEAFF
TGTGCCAGCAGTTTGTGGCTGAACACTGAAGCTTTCTTT
>TRBJ2-4|few|.|TRBV6-1
CASSEALVAKNIQYF
TGTGCCAGCAGTGAAGCGCTCGTAGCCAAAAACATTCAGTACTTC
>TRBJ2-3|.|.|TRBV12-3/TRBV12-4
CASSSLLETDTQYF
TGTGCCAGCAGCTCTCTCCTTGAGACAGATACGCAGTATTTT
>TRBJ2-7|.|TRBD1|TRBV20-1
CSARVPFQRAGGTYEQYF
TGCAGTGCTAGAGTACCTTTCCAACGGGCAGGGGGCACCTACGAGCAGTACTTC
>TRBJ2-3|few|TRBD1|TRBV6-4
CASSDTGTGLHTQYF
TGTGCCAGCAGTGACACCGGGACAGGGCTCCATACGCAGTATTTT
>TRBJ2-1|.|.|TRBV6-1
CASSSTGTSSYNEQFF
TGTGCCAGCAGTAGTACCGGGACGAGCTCCTACAATGAGCAGTTCTTC
>TRBJ2-3|.|.|TRBV30
CALTLGSTDTQYF
TGTGCCCTAACTCTCGGGAGCACAGATACGCAGTATTTT
>TRBJ2-1|many|TRBD2|TRBV20-1
CSLKRESSYNEQFF
TGCAGTCTCAAGCGGGAGAGCTCCTACAATGAGCAGTTCTTC
>TRBJ2-7|.|.|TRBV6-1
CASSEFEGPAYEQYF
TGTGCCAGCAGTGAATTCGAGGGCCCGGCCTACGAGCAGTACTTC
>TRBJ1-1|many|.|TRBV5-1
CASSLSPGVKGTEAFF
TGCGCCAGCAGCTTGTCGCCAGGGGTGAAGGGCACTGAAGCTTTCTTT
>TRBJ2-3|.|.|TRBV7-9
CASSFHGTDTQYF
TGTGCCAGCAGCTTCCACGGAACAGATACGCAGTATTTT
>TRBJ2-2|.|.|TRBV24-1
CATSLSQGNTGELFF
TGTGCCACCAGTTTGTCACAGGGAAACACCGGGGAGCTGTTTTTT
>TRBJ2-1|.|.|TRBV11-2
CASSSGFRGVEQFF
TGTGCCAGCAGCTCCGGCTTTCGTGGCGTTGAGCAGTTCTTC
>TRBJ2-7|.|TRBD1|TRBV7-9
CASSSPGQGDEQYF
TGTGCCAGCAGCTCACCGGGACAGGGAGACGAGCAGTACTTC
>TRBJ2-7|few|.|TRBV6-2/TRBV6-3
CASRSQGAEQYF
TGTGCCAGCAGATCCCAGGGTGCCGAGCAGTACTTC
>TRBJ2-7|.|.|TRBV27
CASSFKDSTYEQYF
TGTGCCAGCAGTTTTAAGGACAGCACCTACGAGCAGTACTTC
>TRBJ2-3|few|.|TRBV20-1
CSGGWLDTQYF
TGCAGTGGGGGGTGGCTCGATACGCAGTATTTT
>TRBJ2-7|.|.|TRBV4-3
CASSQEGGLYYEQYF
TGCGCCAGCAGCCAAGAGGGGGGCCTTTACTACGAGCAGTACTTC
>TRBJ2-1|few|.|TRBV30
CAWRIQGGSYNEQFF
TGTGCCTGGAGGATTCAGGGCGGTTCCTACAATGAGCAGTTCTTC
>TRBJ2-7|once|.|TRBV19
CASSRTISQSYEQYF
TGTGCCAGTAGTAGGACAATATCCCAAAGTTACGAGCAGTACTTC
>TRBJ1-6|.|TRBD1|TRBV20-1
CSAARDRDFYSYNSPLHF
TGCAGTGCCGCGCGGGACAGGGATTTTTACTCCTATAATTCACCCCTCCACTTT
>TRBJ2-2|many|TRBD1|TRBV19
CASRRTGDTGELFF
TGTGCCAGCCGCAGGACAGGGGACACCGGGGAGCTGTTTTTT
>TRBJ1-1|.|.|TRBV6-5
CASSYVVGHTEAFF
TGTGCCAGCAGTTATGTCGTGGGCCACACTGAAGCTTTCTTT